The sequence of this T cell receptor (beta chain) was determined in a study of shared clonotypes between healthy human individuals. Across the whole study: CD4 naive cells filled three plates per donor, CD4 memory three, CD8 naive two and CD8 memory one.

Only CD45RO-negative cells positively selected for CCR7 counted as naive CD8 cells, so terminally differentiated effector memory CD45RA+ cells were excluded. Adult donors, all healthy and HIV-negative, had no recent acute infections or vaccinations. The method was immunoSEQ multiplex PCR; TCRdb's version includes in-frame clones alone and lacks a portion of them. The sample includes about 1.9 million clones, about 94% of them seen just once. Germline V gene sequence: CDR1 DFQATT, CDR2 SNEGSKA (reference sequence). Trimming took 3 bases from V and 7 from J, leaving 1 base between them. The CDR3 consists of 9 residues.

Sequenced: naive CD8+ T cells from PBMCs. The chain combines TRBV20-1 with TRBJ2-1, with unresolved D. The receptor was isolated from a man aged 18-30 years in good health. Some clones in this sample may be carry-over from other donors' samples. CDR3 sequence: CSASNEQFF. The DNA for the CDR3 is TGCAGTGCTAGTAATGAGCAGTTCTTC.